This T cell receptor (beta chain) was identified during a study of PD-1 blockade in classical Hodgkin lymphoma. Study results and caveats: Baseline diversity resembling that of newly diagnosed patients was seen in complete responders.

Germline V lookup: CDR1 WNHNN, CDR2 SYGVQD (reference sequence). V gave up 7 bases and J gave up 3 bases, with 15 bases separating them. This CDR3 contains 14 residues. Indicated time point: cycle 4 day 1 (C4D1), after more than five weeks of nivolumab. With no exception, relapse followed autologous stem cell transplantation in all patients, and brentuximab vedotin exposure varied. Clones were read by immunoSEQ multiplex PCR, and TCRdb kept only the in-frame ones, dropping some. The sample has some 39,000 clones; over 75% are singletons. Note on this clone: What it binds is not known.

The rearrangement links TRBV10-1 to TRBJ1-1; D remains ambiguous. The clonotype originates from a human donor with classical Hodgkin lymphoma. The sample in question was peripheral blood mononuclear cells (PBMCs), obtained before the fourth cycle of nivolumab. The CDR3 DNA reads TGCGCCAGCACCCGGGCGGGAGATTACACTGAAGCTTTCTTT. It encodes CASTRAGDYTEAFF.